The following is a T cell receptor (beta chain) sequence with its context. The target antigen is unknown. With 60 Vbeta and 13 Jbeta primers, the PCR was carried out. In the authors' methods: As a later analysis found, there were 80 million or so unique TCR beta chains, of which roughly 11 million were shared. Sequencing used immunoSEQ multiplex PCR; TCRdb keeps in-frame clones, though not all of them. The D gene and trimming were derived from the DNA, and the V and J assignments and clone size from that table. Of about 160,000 clones detected, 77% appear once; the ten largest clones hold about 1.5%. The data were taken from a study of cytomegalovirus exposure and HLA in healthy donors. Across the study: In a previous analysis, 117 million unique TCR beta sequences were found from some 200 million T cells. Findings and caveats of the study: Data from an earlier analysis indicated that most TCR beta V segments were productive either about 90% or about 30% of the time. Later on, an analysis found that several of the most significant clusters appeared to be linked to common viral pathogens, which included parvovirus B19.

CDR1 and CDR2 (germline): PRHDT, FYEKMQ (reference sequence). This CDR3 is 13 amino acids long. Trimming removed 1 base from V and 6 bases from J, with 8 bases in between. The sample was PBMCs. This rearrangement joins TRBV13 to TRBJ2-3, with a weak D call TRBD2 (6 bases). The TCR comes from a woman in her twenties or thirties in good health and CMV-seronegative. For the CDR3, the DNA is TGTGCCAGCAGCTTAGAGGAGGGGGATACGCAGTATTTT. It yields the protein CASSLEEGDTQYF.